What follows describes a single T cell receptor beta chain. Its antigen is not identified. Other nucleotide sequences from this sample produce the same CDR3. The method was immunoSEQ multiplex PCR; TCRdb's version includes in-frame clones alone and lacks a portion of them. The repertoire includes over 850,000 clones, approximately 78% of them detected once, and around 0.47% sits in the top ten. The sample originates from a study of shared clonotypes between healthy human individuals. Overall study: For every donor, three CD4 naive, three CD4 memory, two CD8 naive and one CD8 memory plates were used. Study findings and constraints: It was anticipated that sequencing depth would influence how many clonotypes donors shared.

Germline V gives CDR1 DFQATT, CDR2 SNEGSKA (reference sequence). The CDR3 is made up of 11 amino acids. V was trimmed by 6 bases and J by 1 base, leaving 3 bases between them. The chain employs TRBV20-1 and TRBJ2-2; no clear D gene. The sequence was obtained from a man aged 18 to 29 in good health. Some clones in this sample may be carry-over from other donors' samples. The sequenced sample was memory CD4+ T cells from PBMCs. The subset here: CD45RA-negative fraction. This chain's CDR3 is CSAGNTGELFF. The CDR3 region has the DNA TGCAGTGCAGGGAACACCGGGGAGCTGTTTTTT.